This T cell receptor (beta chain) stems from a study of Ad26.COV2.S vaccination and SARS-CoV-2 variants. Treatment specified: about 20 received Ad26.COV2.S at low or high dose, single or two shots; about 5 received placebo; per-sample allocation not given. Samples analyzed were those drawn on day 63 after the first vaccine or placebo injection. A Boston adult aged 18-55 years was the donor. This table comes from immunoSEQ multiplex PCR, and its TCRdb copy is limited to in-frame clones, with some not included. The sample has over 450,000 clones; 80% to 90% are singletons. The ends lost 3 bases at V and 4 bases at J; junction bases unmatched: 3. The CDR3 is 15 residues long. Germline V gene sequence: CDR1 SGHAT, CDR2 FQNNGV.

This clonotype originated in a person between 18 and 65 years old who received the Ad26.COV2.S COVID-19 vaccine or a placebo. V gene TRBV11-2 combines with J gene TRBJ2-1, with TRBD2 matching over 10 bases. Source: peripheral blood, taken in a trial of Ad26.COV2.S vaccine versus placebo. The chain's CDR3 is CASSLVTSGYNEQFF. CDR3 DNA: TGTGCCAGCAGCTTGGTGACTAGCGGGTACAATGAGCAGTTCTTC. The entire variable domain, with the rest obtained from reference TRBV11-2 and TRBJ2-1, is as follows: EAGVAQSPRYKIIEKRQSVAFWCNPISGHATLYWYQQILGQGPKLLIQFQNNGVVDDSQLPKDRFSAERLKGVDSTLKIQPAKLEDSAVYLCASSLVTSGYNEQFFGPGTRLTVL.